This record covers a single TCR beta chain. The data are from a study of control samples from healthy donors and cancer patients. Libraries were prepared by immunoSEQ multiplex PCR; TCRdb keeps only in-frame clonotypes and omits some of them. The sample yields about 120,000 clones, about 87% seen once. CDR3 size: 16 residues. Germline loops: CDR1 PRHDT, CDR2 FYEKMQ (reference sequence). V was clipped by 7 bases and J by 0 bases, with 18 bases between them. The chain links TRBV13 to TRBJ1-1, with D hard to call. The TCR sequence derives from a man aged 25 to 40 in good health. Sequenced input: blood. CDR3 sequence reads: CASNPRGRGLNTEAFF. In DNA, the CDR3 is TGTGCCAGCAACCCCCGAGGGAGAGGCCTGAACACTGAAGCTTTCTTT.